This is a list of T cell receptor beta chains from one sample in a study of regulatory T cells in long-lasting Graves disease. TCRdb independently ran MiXCR on the multiplex PCR reads; one entry per CDR3 protein. The repertoire holds a few hundred thousand distinct CDR3 sequences, approximately 15% seen once, with 8% to 10% in the top ten. Another study also made use of these data, one on T cells in Graves' hyperthyroidism and ophthalmopathy.

The material was peripheral blood mononuclear cells (PBMCs), obtained at new diagnosis, from a patient treated with antithyroid drugs. All receptors come from a man between 25 and 39 years old with Graves disease. CDR3s include the opening cysteine and the closing phenylalanine or tryptophan. D genes are given only for firm matches. Not all rows give a size; the values are once, few, many and, for expanded clones, a class.

J,V,D,size,DNA,CDR3
TRBJ2-1,TRBV12-3/TRBV12-4,TRBD2,many,TGTGCCAGCGCGGGGGTACTTCACAATGAGCAGTTCTTC,CASAGVLHNEQFF
TRBJ1-6,TRBV5-1,.,few,TGCGCCAGCAGCTCTACAGGGTCTGATTCACCCCTCCACTTT,CASSSTGSDSPLHF
TRBJ2-5,TRBV2,.,many,TGTGCCAGCAGTGCCCTCAGGGGCAGGCTACGGGAGACCCAGTACTTC,CASSALRGRLRETQYF
TRBJ1-2,TRBV29-1,.,many,TGCAGCGTGGACGAGGGAGCTGGAGGCTACACCTTC,CSVDEGAGGYTF
TRBJ2-2,TRBV10-2,.,.,TGCGCCACCCAGCCGGGGTTCTTGGGGGAGCTGTTTTTT,CATQPGFLGELFF
TRBJ1-2,TRBV12-5,.,many,TGTGCTAGTGGGGAGGGATTGGGAGGGTTGGACTATGGCTACACCTTC,CASGEGLGGLDYGYTF
TRBJ2-3,TRBV20-1,.,many,TGCAGTGCTAGAGTCCGGGACTCCATACTCACAGATACGCAGTATTTT,CSARVRDSILTDTQYF
TRBJ1-5,TRBV27,.,many,TGTGCCAGCAAGATGGATATAGCAGGTCGGGGCAATCAGCCCCAGCATTTT,CASKMDIAGRGNQPQHF
TRBJ2-5,TRBV2,.,many,TGTGCCAGCAGCAGGGAGCAAGAGACCCAGTACTTC,CASSREQETQYF
TRBJ1-6,TRBV11-2,.,many,TGTGCCAGCGGGGCCTGGGGCCAGAATTCACCCCTCCACTTT,CASGAWGQNSPLHF
TRBJ2-7,TRBV3-1,TRBD2,.,TGTGCCAGCACCCCAACTAGCGGCATCTACGAGCAGCACTTC,CASTPTSGIYEQHF
TRBJ1-2,TRBV20-1,.,many,TGCAGTGCTAGAGATCAGAAATCATATGGCTACACCTTC,CSARDQKSYGYTF
TRBJ2-7,TRBV27,TRBD2,.,TGTGCCAGCAGTTCACTAGCGGGAGACCACTACGAGCAGTACTTC,CASSSLAGDHYEQYF
TRBJ2-1,TRBV6-1,.,.,TGTGCCACTACTTCAAGCTCCTACAATGAGCAGTTCTTC,CATTSSSYNEQFF
TRBJ2-5,TRBV11-2,.,many,TGTGCCAGCAGCTTAGAGACAGGCCCCGTTCCAAGAAAGACCCAGTACTTC,CASSLETGPVPRKTQYF
TRBJ2-7,TRBV7-2,.,.,TGTGCCAGCAGCACGGCGGCGGAGCAGTACTTC,CASSTAAEQYF
TRBJ2-2,TRBV20-1,TRBD2,many,TGCAGTGCTCAACTCAGACTAGCGGGAGGCCCCGGGGAGCTGTTTTTT,CSAQLRLAGGPGELFF
TRBJ2-3,TRBV25-1,.,many,TGTGCCAGCAGGGTCGACTCCCATACGCAGTATTTT,CASRVDSHTQYF
TRBJ2-1,TRBV19,TRBD1,few,TGTGCCAGTCACAGGGGTATTAGCGACAATGAGCAGTTCTTC,CASHRGISDNEQFF
TRBJ1-2,TRBV6-5,.,.,TGTGCCAGCAGTTACTCAGAAGGGGTAGGATATGGCTACACCTTC,CASSYSEGVGYGYTF
TRBJ2-7,TRBV7-9,TRBD1,few,TGTGCCAGCAGCGAGCAGGGGGCCTACGGGCAGTACTTC,CASSEQGAYGQYF
TRBJ1-2,TRBV9,.,many,TGTGCCAGCGGTAAGGCACACTTAAACTATGGCTACACCTTC,CASGKAHLNYGYTF
TRBJ2-3,TRBV18,.,many,TGTGCCAGCTCACCAGGGCTCTGGGATACGCAGTATTTT,CASSPGLWDTQYF
TRBJ2-7,TRBV20-1,.,many,TGCAGTGCTAGAGATAGACGGTTATCCTACGAGCAGTACTTC,CSARDRRLSYEQYF
TRBJ2-5,TRBV12-3/TRBV12-4,.,few,TGTGCCAGCAGAGAACAGGGATCCGAAGAGACCCAGTACTTC,CASREQGSEETQYF
TRBJ1-1,TRBV27,.,many,TGTGCCAGCAGTTTTGGGGCGGGAACTGAAGCTTTCTTT,CASSFGAGTEAFF
TRBJ2-7,TRBV20-1,.,few,TGCAGTGCTGGAGCCAGGGTCGAGCAGTACTTC,CSAGARVEQYF
TRBJ1-3,TRBV20-1,TRBD1,many,TGCAGTGCCCAGGGACAGGGAAACACCATATATTTT,CSAQGQGNTIYF
TRBJ2-1,TRBV6-1,TRBD2,many,TGTGCCAGCAGTGAAACGGGAGGAAGGCAGTTCTTC,CASSETGGRQFF
TRBJ1-1,TRBV29-1,.,many,TGCAGCTCTGCAGGGGAGGACACTGAAGCTTTCTTT,CSSAGEDTEAFF
TRBJ2-7,TRBV28,.,few,TGTGCCAGCAGCCTAACGGGCCTCTCCTCCTCCTACGAGCAGTACTTC,CASSLTGLSSSYEQYF
TRBJ2-5,TRBV24-1,.,few,TGTGCCACGGGGGACGGTTTTGGTGCTGAGACCCAGTACTTC,CATGDGFGAETQYF
TRBJ1-5,TRBV7-8,.,few,TGTGCCAGCAGCTTAGACAGGAGTTATAGCAATCAGCCCCAGCATTTT,CASSLDRSYSNQPQHF